A selection of T cell receptor beta chains follows, all from one sample in a study of cytomegalovirus exposure and HLA in healthy donors. Using immunoSEQ multiplex PCR, the repertoire was profiled, and TCRdb retains in-frame clones only, with some absent. This table has about 150,000 clones, about four fifths appearing once. Source material: PBMCs. These receptors were taken from a man aged 45-65 years in good health and CMV-seropositive. Both conserved end residues are part of each CDR3. D genes are given only for firm matches. The size entry is marked missing in some rows and otherwise reads once, few, many or a size class.

.	.	TRBV4-1	TRBJ1-5	15	TGCGCCAGCAGCCAAGAACAGATTAGCAATCAGCCCCAGCATTTT	CASSQEQISNQPQHF
.	TRBD2	TRBV25-1	TRBJ2-3	14	TGTGCCAGCACTAGCGGGAGAGGAACAGATACGCAGTATTTT	CASTSGRGTDTQYF
.	TRBD2	TRBV5-1	TRBJ2-2	15	TGCGCCAGCAGCCGGAGCGGGAGGTACACCGGGGAGCTGTTTTTT	CASSRSGRYTGELFF
once	TRBD2	TRBV6-5	TRBJ2-5	15	TGTGCCAGCAGCCCTGGGGGGGGAAATGGAGAGACCCAGTACTTC	CASSPGGGNGETQYF
.	.	TRBV7-2	TRBJ2-1	14	TGTGCCAGCAGCCTTAGTACCTATTACAATGAGCAGTTCTTC	CASSLSTYYNEQFF
.	.	TRBV5-1	TRBJ2-7	14	TGCGCCAGCAGCTTGTCCCAAAACTCCTACGAGCGGTACTTC	CASSLSQNSYERYF
.	TRBD1	TRBV7-3	TRBJ2-1	17	TGTGCCAGCAGCAAAGGTCCGGGGACAGGCTCCTACAATGAGCAGTTCTTC	CASSKGPGTGSYNEQFF
.	TRBD2	TRBV18	TRBJ2-1	14	TGTGCCAGCTCGGGGACTAGCGGGAGCGATGAGCAGTTCTTC	CASSGTSGSDEQFF
once	TRBD1	TRBV6-1	TRBJ1-6	14	TGTGCCAGCAGTGTGGACAGGGGGCGATCACCCCTCCACTTT	CASSVDRGRSPLHF
.	TRBD1	TRBV7-6	TRBJ2-2	16	TGTGCCAGCAGCGGCCGGACAGGGGGCGGAACCGGGGAGCTGTTTTTT	CASSGRTGGGTGELFF
.	TRBD2	TRBV6-5	TRBJ2-2	15	TGTGCCAGCAGCCGTAGCGGGTCGAACACCGGGGAGCTGTTTTTT	CASSRSGSNTGELFF
.	TRBD2	TRBV11-3	TRBJ2-5	15	TGTGCCAGCATTCCGAAGCGGGAGGGGCAAGAGACCCAGTACTTC	CASIPKREGQETQYF
.	.	TRBV27	TRBJ2-3	14	TGTGCCAGCAGTTTAAAGCAGGGGTCAGATACGCAGTATTTT	CASSLKQGSDTQYF
.	.	TRBV6-5	TRBJ1-5	13	TGTGCCAGCAGTCCCAGGTCGGATCAGCCCCAGCATTTT	CASSPRSDQPQHF
.	TRBD1	TRBV5-1	TRBJ1-1	16	TGCGCCAGCAGCCCCGGACAGGGGGACCTGAACACTGAAGCTTTCTTT	CASSPGQGDLNTEAFF
.	TRBD1	TRBV7-9	TRBJ1-1	12	TGTTCCAGCAGCCAGGACAGGGGGCGAGCTTTCTTT	CSSSQDRGRAFF
few	TRBD2	TRBV11-2	TRBJ2-2	16	TGTGCCAGCAGCAGACTAGCGGGTTCTTTGGTAGGGGAGCTGTTTTTT	CASSRLAGSLVGELFF
.	TRBD2	TRBV11-1	TRBJ2-3	16	TGTGCCAGCAGCCCTCGGACTAGCGGGAGCACAGATACGCAGTATTTT	CASSPRTSGSTDTQYF
.	.	TRBV7-8	TRBJ2-1	15	TGTGCCAGCAGCCAGGGGGTAGCGGAATACAATGAGCAGTTCTTC	CASSQGVAEYNEQFF
.	.	TRBV18	TRBJ2-1	15	TGTGCCAGCTCATCCCGGGACTCCCCGGCCCATGAGCAGTTCTTC	CASSSRDSPAHEQFF
.	.	TRBV27	TRBJ2-2	15	TGTGCCAGCAGTTTATCGACAGCCGGAGCCGGGGAGCTGTTTTTT	CASSLSTAGAGELFF
.	TRBD2	TRBV5-5	TRBJ2-1	14	TGTGCCAGCAGCACTAGCGGGAGGGCCAGGGAGCAGTTCTTC	CASSTSGRAREQFF
.	TRBD1	TRBV18	TRBJ1-5	14	TGTGCCAGCTCACCACAGGGGGCTCTAGAGCCCCAGCATTTT	CASSPQGALEPQHF
.	.	TRBV6-1	TRBJ2-2	12	TGTGCCGGCCGAGGGAACACCGGGGAGCTGTTTTTT	CAGRGNTGELFF
.	.	TRBV6-5	TRBJ2-2	14	TGTGCCAGCAGTTACTCCACAGGGACCGGGGAGCTGTTTTTT	CASSYSTGTGELFF
.	TRBD2	TRBV11-3	TRBJ2-5	15	TGTGCCAGCAGCTTAGTTTCTAGCGGGGGGGAGACCCAGTACTTC	CASSLVSSGGETQYF
few	.	TRBV10-3	TRBJ1-1	15	TGTGCCATCAGTGAGTTGCGAACGGGGAACACTGAAGCTTTCTTT	CAISELRTGNTEAFF
.	.	TRBV11-3	TRBJ2-2	14	TGTGCCAGCAGCTTAGGACTAGTCACCGGGGAGCTGTTTTTT	CASSLGLVTGELFF